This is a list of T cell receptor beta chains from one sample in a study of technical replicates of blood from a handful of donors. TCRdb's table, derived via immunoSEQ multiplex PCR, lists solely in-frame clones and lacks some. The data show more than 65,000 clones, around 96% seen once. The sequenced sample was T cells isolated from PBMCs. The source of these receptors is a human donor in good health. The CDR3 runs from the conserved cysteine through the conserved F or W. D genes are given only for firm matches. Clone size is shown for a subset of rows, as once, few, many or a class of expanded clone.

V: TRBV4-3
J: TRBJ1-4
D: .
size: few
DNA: TGCGCCAGCAGCCAAGATGCAGGATCCAATGAAAAACTGTTTTTT
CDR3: CASSQDAGSNEKLFF

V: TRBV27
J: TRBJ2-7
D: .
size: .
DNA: TGTGCCAGCAGTCCTCCCTCCCGCGGGGTCTTCCACGAGCAGTACTTC
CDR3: CASSPPSRGVFHEQYF

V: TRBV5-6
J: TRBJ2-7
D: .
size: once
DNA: TGTGCCAGCAGCTTGGACGGGGGGCGTCCCTACGAGCAGTACTTC
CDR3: CASSLDGGRPYEQYF

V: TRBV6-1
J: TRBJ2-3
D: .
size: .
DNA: TGTGCCACAGAACAGGGTACGGACACAGATACGCAGTATTTT
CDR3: CATEQGTDTDTQYF

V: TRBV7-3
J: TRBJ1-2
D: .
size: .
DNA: TGTGCCAGCAGCCCAGACGGAGGAACTTCCTATGGCTACACCTTC
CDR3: CASSPDGGTSYGYTF

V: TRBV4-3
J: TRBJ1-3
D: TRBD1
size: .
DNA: TGCGCCAGCAGCACCCAACCGACAGGGGAAGGAAACACCATATATTTT
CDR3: CASSTQPTGEGNTIYF

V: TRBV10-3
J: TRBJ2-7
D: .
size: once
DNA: TGTGCCATCATGGACACATCCTACGAGCAGTACTTC
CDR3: CAIMDTSYEQYF

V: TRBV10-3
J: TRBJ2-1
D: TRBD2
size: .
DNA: TGTGCCATCGGGACTAGCGGGAACAATGAGCAGTTCTTC
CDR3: CAIGTSGNNEQFF

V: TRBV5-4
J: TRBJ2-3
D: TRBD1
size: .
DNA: TGTGCCAGCAGCTTGGCGGGACAGGAATCGCAGTATTTT
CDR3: CASSLAGQESQYF

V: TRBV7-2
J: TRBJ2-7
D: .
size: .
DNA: TGTGCCAGCAGCTTAGCTTACTACGAGCAGTACTTC
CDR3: CASSLAYYEQYF

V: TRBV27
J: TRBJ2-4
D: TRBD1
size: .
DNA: TGTGCCAGCAGTTATAAACGACAGGGAGCCAAAAACATTCAGTACTTC
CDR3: CASSYKRQGAKNIQYF

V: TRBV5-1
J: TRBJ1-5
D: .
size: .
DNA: TGCGCCAGCAGCTGGGATGGGGGGACTAATCAGCCCCAGCATTTT
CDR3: CASSWDGGTNQPQHF

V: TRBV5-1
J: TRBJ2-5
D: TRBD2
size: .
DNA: TGCGCCAGCAGCTTGGAAACTAGCGGCCAAGAGACCCAGTACTTC
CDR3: CASSLETSGQETQYF

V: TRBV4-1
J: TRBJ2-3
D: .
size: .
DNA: TGCGCCAGCAGCCGCCGTAGATCCCCGGATACGCAGTATTTT
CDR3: CASSRRRSPDTQYF

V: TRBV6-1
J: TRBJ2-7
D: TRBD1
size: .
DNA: TGTGCCAGCAGGGACAGGGCCTACCCCACCTACGAGCAGTACTTC
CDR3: CASRDRAYPTYEQYF

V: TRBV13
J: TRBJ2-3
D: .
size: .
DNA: TGTGCCAGCAGACAATCGAGCACAGATACGCAGTATTTT
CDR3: CASRQSSTDTQYF

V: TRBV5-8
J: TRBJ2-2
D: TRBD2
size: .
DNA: TGTGCCAGCAGCTGGGGACTAGCGGCGAACACCGGGGAGCTGTTTTTT
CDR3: CASSWGLAANTGELFF

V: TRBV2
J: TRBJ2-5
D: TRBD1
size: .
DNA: TGTGCCAGCAGTGGACAGGGGAGCGAGACCCAGTACTTC
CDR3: CASSGQGSETQYF

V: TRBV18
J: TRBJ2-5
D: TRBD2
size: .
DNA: TGTGCCAGCTCATCTATTCTAGCGGGAGAAGAGACCCAGTACTTC
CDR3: CASSSILAGEETQYF

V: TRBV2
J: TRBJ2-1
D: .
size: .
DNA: TGTGCCACCCAGATGGAGGATGAGCAGTTCTTC
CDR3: CATQMEDEQFF

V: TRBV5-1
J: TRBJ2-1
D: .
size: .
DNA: TGCGCCAGCAGCGAAGAACTAGCCCCTCTATCACATGAGCAGTTCTTC
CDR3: CASSEELAPLSHEQFF

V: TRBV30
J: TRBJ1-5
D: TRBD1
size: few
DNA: TGTGCCTGGAGCCAACAGGGGAATCAGCCCCAGCATTTT
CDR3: CAWSQQGNQPQHF

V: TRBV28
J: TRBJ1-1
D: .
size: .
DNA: TGTGCCAGCAGTTCCCACTGGACATACGCGGTCTTGAACACTGAAGCTTTCTTT
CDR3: CASSSHWTYAVLNTEAFF

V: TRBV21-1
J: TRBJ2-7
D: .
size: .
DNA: TGTGCCAAACCCCCGGGGACCTACGAGCAGTACTTC
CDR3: CAKPPGTYEQYF

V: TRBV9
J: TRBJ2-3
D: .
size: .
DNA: TGTGCCAGCAGCGTTGGACAGAACTTTGTAGATACGCAGTATTTT
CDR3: CASSVGQNFVDTQYF

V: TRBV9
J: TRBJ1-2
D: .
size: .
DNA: TGTGCCAGCAGCGTAGGATCATCTATGGGCTACACCTTC
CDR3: CASSVGSSMGYTF

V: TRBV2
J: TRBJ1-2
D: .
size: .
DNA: TGTGCCAGCAGCGACGGTCTAAACAGGGTAGGGAACTACACCTTC
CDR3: CASSDGLNRVGNYTF

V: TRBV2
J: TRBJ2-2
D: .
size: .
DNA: TGTGCCAGCAGGAGATCGGCGGGTTACACCGGGGAGCTGTTTTTT
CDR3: CASRRSAGYTGELFF

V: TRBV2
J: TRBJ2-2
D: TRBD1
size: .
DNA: TGTGCCAGCAGTGAACCCACCCCAGGACAGGGGGCGTTGACCGGGGAGCTGTTTTTT
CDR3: CASSEPTPGQGALTGELFF

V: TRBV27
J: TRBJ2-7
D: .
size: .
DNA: TGTGCCAGCAGTTTATATGGACTGATACCTTCTTACGAGCAGTACTTC
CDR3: CASSLYGLIPSYEQYF

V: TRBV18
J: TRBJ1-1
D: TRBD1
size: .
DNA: TGTGCCAGCTCACCTTTTCTCCAGGGGGCCACTGAAGCTTTCTTT
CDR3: CASSPFLQGATEAFF

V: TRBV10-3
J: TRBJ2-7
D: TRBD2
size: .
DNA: TGTGCCATCAGTGGAACTACCGGCGGGAGAGAACGGTACGAGCAGTACTTC
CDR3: CAISGTTGGRERYEQYF

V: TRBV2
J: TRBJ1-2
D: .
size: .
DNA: TGTGCCAGCAGTGAATCGGGATCGCGGTATGGCTACACCTTC
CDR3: CASSESGSRYGYTF

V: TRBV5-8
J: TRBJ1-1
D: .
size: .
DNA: TGTGCCAGCAGCTTGGTAGGAGGGGCAATGAACACTGAAGCTTTCTTT
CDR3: CASSLVGGAMNTEAFF

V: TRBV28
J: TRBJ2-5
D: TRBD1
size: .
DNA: TGTGCCAGCAGTTTAGACAGGGTGCAAGAGACCCAGTACTTC
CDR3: CASSLDRVQETQYF

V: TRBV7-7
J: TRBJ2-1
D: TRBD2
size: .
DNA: TGTGCTAGCAGCAAACTAGCGGGAGGACACAATGAGCAGTTCTTC
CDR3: CASSKLAGGHNEQFF

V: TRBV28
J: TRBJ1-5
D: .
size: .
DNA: TGTGCCAGCAGTTTATTTGGTGGAGTAAATCAGCCCCAGCATTTT
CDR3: CASSLFGGVNQPQHF

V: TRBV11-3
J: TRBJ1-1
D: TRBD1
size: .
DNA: TGTGCCAGCGGGAGACAGGGCACGATGAACACTGAAGCTTTCTTT
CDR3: CASGRQGTMNTEAFF

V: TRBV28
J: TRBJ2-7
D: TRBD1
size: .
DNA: TGTGCCAGCAATATACCGGGACAGGGGGCGAGCGAGCAGTACTTC
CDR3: CASNIPGQGASEQYF

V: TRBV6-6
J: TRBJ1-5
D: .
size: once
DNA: TGTGCCAGCATTATGACTCCCTTGGAGCCCCAGCATTTT
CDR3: CASIMTPLEPQHF

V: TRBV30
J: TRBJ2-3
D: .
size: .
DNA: TGTGCCTGGAGTGTATCGGGGGGCACAGATACGCAGTATTTT
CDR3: CAWSVSGGTDTQYF

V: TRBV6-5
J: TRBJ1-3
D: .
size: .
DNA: TGTGCCAGCAGCTCGGGGTTCTCTGGAAACACCATATATTTT
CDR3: CASSSGFSGNTIYF